The entry that follows covers one TCR beta chain sequence. Its antigen is still unknown. Germline V gene lookup returns CDR1 SGHTA and CDR2 FQGNSA. The V segment lost 5 bases and the J segment 6 bases; nucleotides outside the gene matches: 4. CDR3 length: 14 residues. The PCR made use of 60 Vbeta and 13 Jbeta primers. TCRdb's copy holds only in-frame clones and misses some; the assay was immunoSEQ multiplex PCR. The data hold roughly 130,000 clones, with about 73% observed a single time. The data stem from a study of cytomegalovirus exposure and HLA in healthy donors. Study findings and constraints: Listed as cytomegalovirus-associated were roughly 180 TCR beta chains. Later analysis demonstrated an association between a missense DCLRE1C variant and TCR beta V- and J-gene trimming. The likely origin of a cluster of highly shared sequence variants was a sequencing artifact.

Input material: PBMCs. This TCR derives from a woman aged 45-65 years in good health and CMV-seropositive. The gene calls are TRBV7-2 and TRBJ1-5, with 10 bases fitting TRBD1. DNA for the CDR3: TGTGCCAGCAGCGGGGGACAGGGGAGTCAGCCCCAGCATTTT. Translated, it gives CASSGGQGSQPQHF.